This T cell receptor beta chain was retrieved from a study of T-cell reconstitution after alpha-beta-depleted transplantation in children. Study conclusions and caveats: Expanded graft clones numbering several hundred reportedly gave rise to alpha-beta T cells about two months after transplant. The main origin of T-cell counts and diversity one year after transplant was newly produced T cells.

This CDR3 contains 16 residues. Germline V CDR1 and CDR2: LGHDT, YNNKEL (reference sequence). With 4 bases clipped from V and 4 bases from J, the junction kept 12 bases outside the gene matches. This clonotype occurred many times. What it recognizes is unknown. Preparation of the TCRbeta library involved a method that used unique molecular identifiers. TCRdb used MiXCR to reprocess the PCR reads, holding one entry per CDR3 protein. The top ten hold just under 30% of the sample, which has roughly 420,000 distinct CDR3 sequences, 16% seen once. The sequence derives from a boy in the first two years of life who had a stem cell transplant for Wiskott-Aldrich syndrome, so the T cells may come from the graft donor. The rearrangement links TRBV3-1 to TRBJ2-5; 7 nucleotides agree with TRBD1. The sequenced sample was PBMCs, mostly from graft donor cells, obtained 360 days after TCRalphabeta/CD19-depleted stem cell transplant. DNA of the CDR3: TGTGCCAGCAGCCTACCGGACAGGCTTCTGGGAGAGACCCAGTACTTC. It encodes CASSLPDRLLGETQYF.